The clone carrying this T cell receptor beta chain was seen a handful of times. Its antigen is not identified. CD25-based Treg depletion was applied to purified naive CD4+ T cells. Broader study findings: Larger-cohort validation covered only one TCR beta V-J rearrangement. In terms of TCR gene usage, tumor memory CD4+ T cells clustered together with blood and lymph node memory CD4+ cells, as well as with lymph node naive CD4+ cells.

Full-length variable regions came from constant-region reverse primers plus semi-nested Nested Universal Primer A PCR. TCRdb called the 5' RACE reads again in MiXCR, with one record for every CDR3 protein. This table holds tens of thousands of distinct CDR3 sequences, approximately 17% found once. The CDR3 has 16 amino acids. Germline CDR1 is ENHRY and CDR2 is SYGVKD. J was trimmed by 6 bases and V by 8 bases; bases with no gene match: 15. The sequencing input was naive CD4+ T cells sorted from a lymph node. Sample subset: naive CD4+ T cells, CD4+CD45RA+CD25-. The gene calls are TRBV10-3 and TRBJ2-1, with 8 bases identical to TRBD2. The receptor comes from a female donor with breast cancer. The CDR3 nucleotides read TGTGCCATCGGGCGAGTGCCGGGACTAGGGCGCAATGAGCAGTTCTTC. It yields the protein CAIGRVPGLGRNEQFF.